This T cell receptor (beta chain) was identified in a study of blood T cell repertoires in COVID-19. Whole-study context: From T cells, B-cell-depleted T cells, or PBMCs came the material, which was cDNA or gDNA.

The CDR3 is 14 amino acids. Per germline, CDR1 ENHRY and CDR2 SYGVKD. Germline trimming cut 5 bases from V and 2 bases from J; bases unmatched to any gene: 2. Here immunoSEQ multiplex PCR was the method, and the copy in TCRdb shows in-frame clones only, minus some. The sample lists 120,000 to 150,000 clones, 88% seen once, with approximately 10% in the top ten. V is TRBV10-3 and J is TRBJ2-7, with 11 bases lining up with TRBD2. The specimen sequenced was peripheral blood. The receptor comes from a man aged 45-65 years with active or convalescent COVID-19. Here the CDR3 reads CAISKTSGTYEQYF. The CDR3 DNA reads as TGTGCCATCAGTAAGACTAGCGGGACCTACGAGCAGTACTTC.